Described below is a single T cell receptor (beta chain) sequence and its context. This sample stems from a study of control samples from healthy donors and cancer patients. TCRdb's copy holds only in-frame clones and misses some; the assay was immunoSEQ multiplex PCR. The profile covers approximately 120,000 clones, with around 86% appearing a single time and about 8.7% taken by the ten largest. The junction had 9 bases not matched to a gene; V was cut back by 5 bases and J by 5 bases. Germline V CDR1 and CDR2: KGHSH, LQKENI. This CDR3 spans 15 amino acids. The TCR originated in a man between 40 and 49 years old in good health. V and J are TRBV18 and TRBJ1-5; 7 bases line up with TRBD1. Sequenced material: blood. The CDR3 DNA is TGTGCCAGCTCAGCGACAGGGAGATCGGATCAGCCCCAGCATTTT. It codes for CASSATGRSDQPQHF.